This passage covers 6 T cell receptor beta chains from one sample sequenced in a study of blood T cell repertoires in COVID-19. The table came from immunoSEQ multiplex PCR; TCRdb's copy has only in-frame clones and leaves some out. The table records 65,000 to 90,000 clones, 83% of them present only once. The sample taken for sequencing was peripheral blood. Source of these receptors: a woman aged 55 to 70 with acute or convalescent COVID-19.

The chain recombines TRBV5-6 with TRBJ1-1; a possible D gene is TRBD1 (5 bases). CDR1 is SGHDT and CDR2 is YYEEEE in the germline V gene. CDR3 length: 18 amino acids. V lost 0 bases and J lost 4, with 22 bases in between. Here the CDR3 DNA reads TGTGCCAGCAGCTTGGCCGGGGGTGGAGGCCCCCGTCGCACTGAAGCTTTCTTT. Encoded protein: CASSLAGGGGPRRTEAFF.

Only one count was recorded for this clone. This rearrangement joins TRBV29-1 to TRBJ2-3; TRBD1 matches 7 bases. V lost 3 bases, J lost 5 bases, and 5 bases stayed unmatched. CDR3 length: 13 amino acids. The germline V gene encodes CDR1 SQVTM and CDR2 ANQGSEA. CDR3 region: CSVDSGTEDTQYF. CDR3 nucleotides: TGCAGCGTTGACTCCGGGACAGAAGATACGCAGTATTTT.

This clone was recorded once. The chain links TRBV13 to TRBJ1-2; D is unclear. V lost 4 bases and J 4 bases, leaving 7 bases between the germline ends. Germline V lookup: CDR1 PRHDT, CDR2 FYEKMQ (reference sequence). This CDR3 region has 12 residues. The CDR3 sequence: CASSSPSYGYTF. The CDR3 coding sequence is TGTGCCAGCAGCTCCCCTAGCTATGGCTACACCTTC.

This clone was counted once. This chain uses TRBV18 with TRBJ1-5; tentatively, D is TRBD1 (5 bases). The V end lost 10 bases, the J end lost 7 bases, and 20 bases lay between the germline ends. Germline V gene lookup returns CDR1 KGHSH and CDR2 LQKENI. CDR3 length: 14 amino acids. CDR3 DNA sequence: TGTGCCACCTCCGGGGGAAGGGAGGGACAGCCCCAGCATTTT. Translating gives CATSGGREGQPQHF.

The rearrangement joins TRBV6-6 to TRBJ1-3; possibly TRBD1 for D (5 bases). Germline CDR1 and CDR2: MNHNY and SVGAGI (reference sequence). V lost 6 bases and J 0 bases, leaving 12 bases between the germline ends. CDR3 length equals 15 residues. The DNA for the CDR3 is TGTGCCAGCAGCCGCTCAGGGTCCTCTGGAAACACCATATATTTT. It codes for CASSRSGSSGNTIYF.

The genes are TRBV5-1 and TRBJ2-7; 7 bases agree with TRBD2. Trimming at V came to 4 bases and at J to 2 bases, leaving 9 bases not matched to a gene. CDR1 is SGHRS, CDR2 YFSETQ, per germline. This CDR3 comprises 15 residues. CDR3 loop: CASSPSGGLAYEQYF. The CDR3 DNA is TGCGCCAGCAGCCCGTCGGGGGGTTTGGCCTACGAGCAGTACTTC.